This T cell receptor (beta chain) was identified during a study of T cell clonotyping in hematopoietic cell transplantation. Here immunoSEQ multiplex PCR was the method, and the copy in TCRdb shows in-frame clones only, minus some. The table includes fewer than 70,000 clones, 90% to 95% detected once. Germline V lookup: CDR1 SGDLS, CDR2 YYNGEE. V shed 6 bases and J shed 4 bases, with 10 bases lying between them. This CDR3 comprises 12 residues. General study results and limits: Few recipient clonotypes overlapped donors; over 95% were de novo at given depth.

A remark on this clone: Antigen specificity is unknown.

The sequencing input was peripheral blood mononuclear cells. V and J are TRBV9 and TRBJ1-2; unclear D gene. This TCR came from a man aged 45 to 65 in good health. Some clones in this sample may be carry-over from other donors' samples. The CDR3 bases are TGTGCCAGCAAGAGGTCCTCCTATGGCTACACCTTC. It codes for CASKRSSYGYTF.